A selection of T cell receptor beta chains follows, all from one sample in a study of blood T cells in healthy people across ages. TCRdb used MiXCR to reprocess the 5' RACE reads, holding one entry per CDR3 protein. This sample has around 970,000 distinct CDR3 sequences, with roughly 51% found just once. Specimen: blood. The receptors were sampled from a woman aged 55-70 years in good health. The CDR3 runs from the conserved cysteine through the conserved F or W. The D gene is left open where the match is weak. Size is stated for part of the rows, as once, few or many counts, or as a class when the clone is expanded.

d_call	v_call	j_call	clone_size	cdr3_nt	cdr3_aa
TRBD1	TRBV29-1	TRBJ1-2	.	TGCAGCGCCGGGCAGGGGGTATACACCTTC	CSAGQGVYTF
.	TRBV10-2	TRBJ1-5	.	TGCGCCAGCAGTGATTGGGGGTATCAGCCCCAGCATTTT	CASSDWGYQPQHF
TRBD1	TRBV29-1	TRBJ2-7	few	TGCAGCGTTGAAGAGGCGGACAGGGGGACCTACGAGCAGTACTTC	CSVEEADRGTYEQYF
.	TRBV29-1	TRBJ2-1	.	TGCAGCGTTGAAGACGAAGGGGGAAGCTCCTACAATGAGCAGTTCTTC	CSVEDEGGSSYNEQFF
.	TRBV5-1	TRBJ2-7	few	TGCGCCAGCAGCTTAAGTTTGGCGTCCGAGCAGTACTTC	CASSLSLASEQYF
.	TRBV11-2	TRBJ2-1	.	TGTGCCAGCAGCGCAACGGGGGTGGACAATGAGCAGTTCTTC	CASSATGVDNEQFF
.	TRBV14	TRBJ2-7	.	TGTGCCAGCAGCCAACAGGGGTGGGAGCAGTACTTC	CASSQQGWEQYF
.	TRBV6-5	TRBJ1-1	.	TGTGCCAGCAGTTACTCCACACCCGTCAACACTGAAGCTTTCTTT	CASSYSTPVNTEAFF
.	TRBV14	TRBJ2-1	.	TGTGCCAGCAGCCATAGGGGAGTAAGGGCCTACAATGAGCAGTTCTTC	CASSHRGVRAYNEQFF
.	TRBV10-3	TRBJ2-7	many	TGTGCCATCAGTGACAGAGGGGGTTTCTACGAGCAGTACTTC	CAISDRGGFYEQYF
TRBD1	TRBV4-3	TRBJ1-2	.	TGCGCCAGCAGCCAAGAAAAGACAGGGGTCTGGTATGGCTACACCTTC	CASSQEKTGVWYGYTF
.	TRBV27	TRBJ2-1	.	TGTGCCAGCAGTTTTCAGGAGACGTTCTATAATGAGCAGTTCTTC	CASSFQETFYNEQFF
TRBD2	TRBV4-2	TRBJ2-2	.	TGTGCCAGCGTTAGCGGGAGTTTGAATCCCGGGGAGCTGTTTTTT	CASVSGSLNPGELFF
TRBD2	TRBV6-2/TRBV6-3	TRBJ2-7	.	TGTGCCAGCAGTTACCAATCGAATAGCGGGAGGGCCTACGAGCAGTACTTC	CASSYQSNSGRAYEQYF
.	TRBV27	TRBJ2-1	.	TGTGCCAGCAGTTTGGGGGGGCGCGGGTCCTACAATGAGCAGTTCTTC	CASSLGGRGSYNEQFF
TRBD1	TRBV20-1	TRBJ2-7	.	TGCAGTGCTAGAGGCAGGGGGCTAAACTACGAGCAGTACTTC	CSARGRGLNYEQYF
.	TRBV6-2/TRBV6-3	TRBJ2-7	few	TGTGCCAGCTCCGGTGCGGTGAGCTCCTACGAGCAGTACTTC	CASSGAVSSYEQYF
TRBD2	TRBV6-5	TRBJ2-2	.	TGTGCCAGCAGGATTAGCGGGACCTTCGGGGAGCTGTTTTTT	CASRISGTFGELFF
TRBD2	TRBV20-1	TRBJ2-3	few	TGCAGTGCCCCCCCGGCCAGCGGGAGGGGCCCAGATACGCAGTATTTT	CSAPPASGRGPDTQYF
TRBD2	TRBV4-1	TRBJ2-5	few	TGCGCCAGCAGCCAAGAACGAGCGGGAGGGCCGTCTCAAGAGACCCAGTACTTC	CASSQERAGGPSQETQYF
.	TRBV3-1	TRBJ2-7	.	TGTGCCAGCAGCCAGGATATTTGGGGGAGTTCCTACGAGCAGTACTTC	CASSQDIWGSSYEQYF
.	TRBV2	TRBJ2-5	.	TGTGCCAGCAGGCTCCCTAGCGATCAAGAGACCCAGTACTTC	CASRLPSDQETQYF
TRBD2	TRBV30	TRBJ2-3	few	TGTGCCTGGAGCTTTGGCGCGGGAGTAGGCGATACGCAGTATTTT	CAWSFGAGVGDTQYF
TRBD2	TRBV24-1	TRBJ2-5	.	TGTGCCACCAGCCCTTGGACTAGCGGGAGATTGAATGAGCAGTACTTC	CATSPWTSGRLNEQYF
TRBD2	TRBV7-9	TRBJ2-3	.	TGTGCCAGCAGCTCCCGGGTAGCGGGACCTAGCACAGATACGCAGTATTTT	CASSSRVAGPSTDTQYF
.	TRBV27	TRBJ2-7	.	TGTGCCAGCAGTTTATCTGGGGGGAACTTACGATTTCTGTACTTC	CASSLSGGNLRFLYF
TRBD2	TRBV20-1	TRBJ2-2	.	TGCAGTGCTAGTGAAGCGGGGCGGAACACCGGGGAGCTGTTTTTT	CSASEAGRNTGELFF